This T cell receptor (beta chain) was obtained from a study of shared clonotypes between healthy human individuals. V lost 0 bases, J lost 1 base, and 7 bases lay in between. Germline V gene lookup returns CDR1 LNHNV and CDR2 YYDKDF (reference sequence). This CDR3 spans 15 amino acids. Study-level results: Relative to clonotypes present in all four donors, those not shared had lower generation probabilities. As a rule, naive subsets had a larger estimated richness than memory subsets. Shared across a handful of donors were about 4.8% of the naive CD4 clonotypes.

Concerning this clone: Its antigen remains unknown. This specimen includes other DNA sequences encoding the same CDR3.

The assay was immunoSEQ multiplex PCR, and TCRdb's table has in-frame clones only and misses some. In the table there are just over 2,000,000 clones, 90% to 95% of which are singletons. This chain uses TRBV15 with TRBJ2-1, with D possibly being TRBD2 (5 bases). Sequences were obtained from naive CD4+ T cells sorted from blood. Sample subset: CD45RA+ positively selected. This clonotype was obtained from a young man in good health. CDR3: CATSRDTGSYNEQFF. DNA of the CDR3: TGTGCCACCAGCAGAGATACGGGATCCTACAATGAGCAGTTCTTC.